The 27 T cell receptor beta chains below were found in one sample sequenced in a study of identical twins. Each CDR3 protein gets one entry after TCRdb re-called the 5' RACE reads with MiXCR. The sample lists some 270,000 distinct CDR3 sequences, approximately 8.6% occurring once. These records were also assigned to another study, of yellow fever vaccine responses in identical twins.

Input material: CD8+ T cells sorted from blood. These receptors all come from a woman aged 18-29 years in good health.

This clonotype was counted a few times. J is TRBJ2-3 and V is TRBV6-5; 11 bases are shared with TRBD2. CDR3 length equals 15 residues. V was pared by 5 bases and J by 1 base, with 2 bases of the junction left unmatched. Germline V lookup: CDR1 MNHEY, CDR2 SVGAGI. This CDR3 reads CASSILAGGTDTQYF. In nucleotides, the CDR3 is TGTGCCAGCAGTATACTAGCGGGGGGCACAGATACGCAGTATTTT.

This clonotype was found many times. CDR3 sequence: CASSLLDRGGYEQYF. The DNA of the CDR3 is TGTGCCAGCAGTTTATTAGACAGGGGGGGCTACGAGCAGTACTTC. V gene TRBV27 combines with J gene TRBJ2-7; TRBD1 matches at 9 bases. CDR3 length: 15 amino acids. CDR1 and CDR2 (germline): MNHEY, SMNVEV (reference sequence). The V segment lost 1 base and the J segment 3 bases; nucleotides outside the gene matches: 4.

This clonotype was seen many times. The chain employs TRBV7-2 and TRBJ2-7; maybe TRBD1 (5 bases). Trimming left V 1 base short and J 0 bases short, with 7 bases between. The CDR3 has 14 amino acids. CDR1 is SGHTA, CDR2 FQGNSA, per germline. The CDR3 sequence is CASSLDRSSYEQYF. The CDR3 DNA is TGTGCCAGCAGCTTAGACAGGAGCTCCTACGAGCAGTACTTC.

This clonotype occurred a few times. The chain employs TRBV4-3 and TRBJ2-3, with 10 positions matching TRBD2. Germline lookup yields CDR1 LGHNA and CDR2 YSLEER. Germline trimming cut 8 bases from V and 1 base from J; bases unmatched to any gene: 6. CDR3 length equals 15 residues. The CDR3 reads CASRTGTSGTDTQYF. CDR3 nucleotide sequence: TGCGCCAGCCGAACCGGGACTAGCGGCACAGATACGCAGTATTTT.

This clonotype was seen a handful of times. The chain joins TRBV11-2 to TRBJ2-3; D not resolved. V was trimmed by 1 base and J by 2 bases, leaving 7 bases between them. The CDR3 contains 14 residues. Germline values: CDR1 SGHAT, CDR2 FQNNGV. The CDR3 nucleotides read TGTGCCAGCAGCTTAGGACCTTACACAGATACGCAGTATTTT. Protein: CASSLGPYTDTQYF.

This clonotype was found a few times. The chain recombines TRBV11-2 with TRBJ2-1; maybe TRBD2 (6 bases). V lost 5 bases to trimming and J lost 7 bases, with 21 bases between them. The CDR3 is 16 amino acids. Germline V gene lookup returns CDR1 SGHAT and CDR2 FQNNGV. The CDR3 nucleotides read TGTGCCAGCAGCCCGAGACTAGATCCCCTACAAAATGAGCAGTTCTTC. It translates to CASSPRLDPLQNEQFF.

This clonotype was picked up many times. V usage is TRBV3-1 and J usage is TRBJ2-1; no definite D call. Germline V CDR1 and CDR2: LGHDT, YNNKEL (reference sequence). The germline V and J ends were trimmed by 4 bases and 1 base, with 11 bases remaining between them. The CDR3 sequence is 15 residues long. The CDR3 DNA reads as TGTGCCAGCAGCCCCTCCGGAGTATCCTACAATGAGCAGTTCTTC. This gives the protein CASSPSGVSYNEQFF.

This clonotype has ten or more counts. The chain is built from TRBV11-2 and TRBJ2-2, with 7 positions matching TRBD1. Germline V gene data show CDR1 as SGHAT and CDR2 as FQNNGV. The CDR3 is made up of 11 amino acids. Trimming cost V 1 base and J 13 bases; bases outside gene matches: 0. The CDR3 DNA follows: TGTGCCAGCAGCTTAGGACAGGGGCTGTTTTTT. It specifies CASSLGQGLFF.

This clonotype has ten or more counts. This chain connects TRBV28 to TRBJ2-5; TRBD2 matches at 10 bases. Germline V CDR1 and CDR2: MDHEN, SYDVKM. With V trimmed by 2 bases and J by 0 bases, 6 bases remained unmatched. CDR3 length: 17 amino acids. CDR3 in amino acids: CASSLSGGDKYQETQYF. In DNA, the CDR3 is TGTGCCAGCAGTTTAAGCGGGGGGGACAAGTACCAAGAGACCCAGTACTTC.

The chain couples TRBV6-1 to TRBJ2-5; D may be TRBD1 or TRBD2 (6 bases each). CDR3 length equals 16 residues. The germline V gene encodes CDR1 MNHNS and CDR2 SASEGT. Deletions cut 5 bases from V and 0 bases from J, with 16 bases between. The CDR3 DNA follows: TGTGCCAGCAGTAGGTGGAGGGACAAATACCAAGAGACCCAGTACTTC. Protein product: CASSRWRDKYQETQYF.

The rearrangement uses TRBV20-1 and TRBJ2-1, with 9 bases lining up with TRBD2. Germline V CDR1 and CDR2: DFQATT, SNEGSKA (reference sequence). V shed 5 bases, J shed 1 base, and the junction held 12 bases outside the gene matches. CDR3 size: 17 residues. The CDR3 nucleotides read TGCAGTGCTCTGATAGCGGGAGCCGTAACATCCTACAATGAGCAGTTCTTC. Encoded protein: CSALIAGAVTSYNEQFF.

This clonotype was seen many times. CDR3 region: CASSRDPEADTQYF. In nucleotides, the CDR3 is TGTGCCAGCAGTCGAGACCCCGAGGCAGATACGCAGTATTTT. The chain uses TRBV6-2 or TRBV6-3 and TRBJ2-3, with unresolved D. Between the trimmed V and J ends, which lost 5 bases and 4 bases, there was a span of 13 bases. This CDR3 is 14 amino acids long. In germline, CDR1 is MNHEY, CDR2 SVGEGT.

This clonotype came up many times. The V call is TRBV10-3, the J call TRBJ2-3; 11 nucleotides align to TRBD2. The junction had 1 base not matched to a gene; V was cut back by 2 bases and J by 0 bases. CDR3 size: 16 residues. Germline lookup yields CDR1 ENHRY and CDR2 SYGVKD. The CDR3 DNA is TGTGCCATCAGTGAGACTAGCGGGGGTAGCACAGATACGCAGTATTTT. Its translation: CAISETSGGSTDTQYF.

CDR3 loop: CASSLVGRTAYEQYF. In nucleotides, the CDR3 is TGTGCCAGCAGTTTAGTCGGGAGGACTGCCTACGAGCAGTACTTC. The chain carries TRBV27 and TRBJ2-7; TRBD2 matches at 7 bases. Germline V gene sequence: CDR1 MNHEY, CDR2 SMNVEV (reference sequence). The CDR3 is made up of 15 amino acids. The trim removed 2 bases at V and 2 bases at J, leaving 6 bases unmatched.

This clonotype was detected only a few times. This chain links TRBV11-1 with TRBJ2-3; the match to TRBD1 covers 7 bases. Germline CDR1 is SGHAT and CDR2 is FQDESV (reference sequence). The CDR3 sequence is 20 residues long. The J segment lost 4 bases and the V segment lost 5 bases, leaving 24 bases of the junction unmatched. CDR3 bases: TGTGCCAGCAGCCCACGTACAGGGGAGATGTGGACAGGATTGTCAGATACGCAGTATTTT. It yields the protein CASSPRTGEMWTGLSDTQYF.

The chain couples TRBV29-1 to TRBJ2-1, with 8 bases lining up with TRBD2. The CDR3 contains 13 residues. Germline V CDR1 and CDR2: SQVTM, ANQGSEA. The V segment lost 4 bases and the J segment 3 bases; nucleotides outside the gene matches: 2. The CDR3 spells CSVGGGRYNEQFF. DNA of the CDR3: TGCAGCGTTGGCGGGGGGCGCTACAATGAGCAGTTCTTC.

J is TRBJ2-1 and V is TRBV6-5; unclear D gene. CDR3 length: 14 residues. V was cut by 2 bases and J by 7 bases, with 12 bases left in between. Germline assignment: CDR1 MNHEY and CDR2 SVGAGI. The CDR3, as DNA: TGTGCCAGCAGTTACAACGGCCCGGAGAATGAGCAGTTCTTC. Translating gives CASSYNGPENEQFF.

The table lists this clonotype with many counts. The chain employs TRBV7-9 and TRBJ2-1; 10 nucleotides agree with TRBD2. There are 14 residues in the CDR3. The V segment lost 5 bases and the J segment 3 bases; nucleotides outside the gene matches: 1. Germline V lookup: CDR1 SEHNR, CDR2 FQNEAQ (reference sequence). CDR3 coding DNA: TGTGCCAGCAGCCCTAGCGGGGGCTACAATGAGCAGTTCTTC. Translation gives CASSPSGGYNEQFF. Full variable domain (missing parts from reference TRBV7-9 and TRBJ2-1): DTGVSQNPRHKITKRGQNVTFRCDPISEHNRLYWYRQTLGQGPEFLTYFQNEAQLEKSRLLSDRFSAERPKGSFSTLEIQRTEQGDSAMYLCASSPSGGYNEQFFGPGTRLTVL.

The V call is TRBV3-1, the J call TRBJ2-1; D call uncertain. Trimming took 4 bases from V and 6 from J, leaving 13 bases between them. This CDR3 spans 14 amino acids. CDR1 LGHDT and CDR2 YNNKEL come from the germline V gene (reference sequence). DNA for the CDR3: TGTGCCAGCAGCCCCCCGGTAGCTCGCAATGAGCAGTTCTTC. Its protein is CASSPPVARNEQFF.

The gene calls are TRBV5-1 and TRBJ2-7, with D perhaps matching TRBD1 (5 bases). Trimming shortened V by 0 bases and J by 5 bases, and 18 bases separated the two germline ends. The CDR3 length is 16 residues. Germline lookup yields CDR1 SGHRS and CDR2 YFSETQ. CDR3 region: CASSLGGLLKGDEQYF. CDR3 bases: TGCGCCAGCAGCTTGGGGGGCCTCCTCAAAGGAGACGAGCAGTACTTC.

This clonotype was seen at least ten times. The chain is built from TRBV4-3 and TRBJ1-6; maybe TRBD1 (5 bases). CDR3 length: 16 amino acids. V lost 1 base and J lost 5, with 12 bases in between. The germline V gene has CDR1 LGHNA and CDR2 YSLEER. The CDR3 spells CASSQARGFDNSPLHF. DNA of the CDR3: TGCGCCAGCAGCCAAGCGCGGGGCTTCGATAATTCACCCCTCCACTTT.

This clonotype has a handful of counts. The chain combines TRBV20-1 with TRBJ2-7; D unresolved. V lost 1 base to trimming and J lost 3 bases, with 10 bases between them. Per germline, CDR1 DFQATT and CDR2 SNEGSKA (reference sequence). The CDR3 has 13 residues. In nucleotides, the CDR3 is TGCAGTGCTAGAGCAGAGGCGGACTACGAGCAGTACTTC. Residues: CSARAEADYEQYF.

The rearrangement uses TRBV5-6 and TRBJ2-7; the D is unclear. This CDR3 has 14 amino acids. The germline V and J ends were trimmed by 0 bases and 2 bases, with 9 bases remaining between them. Germline V gene lookup returns CDR1 SGHDT and CDR2 YYEEEE. CDR3 DNA sequence: TGTGCCAGCAGCTTGGGGCAGGCTACCTACGAGCAGTACTTC. Its protein is CASSLGQATYEQYF.

This chain connects TRBV20-1 to TRBJ2-1; D call uncertain. Germline V gives CDR1 DFQATT, CDR2 SNEGSKA (reference sequence). Trimming took off 0 bases at V and 6 bases at J, with 15 bases between the two ends. The CDR3 totals 15 residues. The CDR3: CSAREEGDMSNEQFF. The CDR3 DNA reads TGCAGTGCTAGAGAAGAAGGTGACATGAGCAATGAGCAGTTCTTC.

In this sample, this clonotype turned up many times. This chain joins TRBV20-1 and TRBJ2-2; TRBD2 might be the D (6 bases). V lost 6 bases and J lost 1, with 9 bases in between. Per the germline V gene, CDR1 is DFQATT and CDR2 is SNEGSKA (reference sequence). The CDR3 runs 13 residues. CDR3 sequence reads: CSAPAGNTGELFF. The CDR3 DNA sequence: TGCAGTGCCCCAGCGGGGAACACCGGGGAGCTGTTTTTT.

This clonotype was seen a few times. The chain employs TRBV19 and TRBJ2-7; possibly TRBD1 for D (6 bases). The V and J ends lost 3 bases and 3 bases respectively, with 6 bases between them. Germline V lookup: CDR1 LNHDA, CDR2 SQIVND (reference sequence). The CDR3 extends over 12 amino acids. The CDR3 sequence: CASSMTGYEQYF. Here the CDR3 DNA reads TGTGCCAGTAGTATGACAGGCTACGAGCAGTACTTC.

This clonotype was recorded many times. The V and J genes are TRBV29-1 and TRBJ2-1; D perhaps matches TRBD1 (5 bases). This CDR3 is 15 amino acids long. Trimming removed 1 base at V and 1 base at J, with 11 bases between. CDR1 and CDR2 (germline): SQVTM, ANQGSEA. The DNA for the CDR3 is TGCAGCGTTGAAGGGGGCGAAGGTTCCTACAATGAGCAGTTCTTC. Translated: CSVEGGEGSYNEQFF.